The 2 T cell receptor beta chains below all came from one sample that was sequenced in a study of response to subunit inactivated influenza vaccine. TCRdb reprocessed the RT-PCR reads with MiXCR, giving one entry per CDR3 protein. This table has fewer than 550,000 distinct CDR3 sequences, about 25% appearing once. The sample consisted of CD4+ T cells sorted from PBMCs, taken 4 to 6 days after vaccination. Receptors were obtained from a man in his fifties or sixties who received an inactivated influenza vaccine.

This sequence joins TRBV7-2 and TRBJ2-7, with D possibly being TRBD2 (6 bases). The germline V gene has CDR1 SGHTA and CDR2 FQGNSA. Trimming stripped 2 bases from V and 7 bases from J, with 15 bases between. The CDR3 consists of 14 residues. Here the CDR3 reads CASSLISVGGEQYF. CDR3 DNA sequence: TGTGCCAGCAGCTTAATCTCTGTGGGAGGAGAGCAGTACTTC. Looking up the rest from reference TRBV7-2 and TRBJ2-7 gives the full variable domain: GAGVSQSPSNKVTEKGKDVELRCDPISGHTALYWYRQSLGQGLEFLIYFQGNSAPDKSGLPSDRFSAERTGGSVSTLTIQRTQQEDSAVYLCASSLISVGGEQYFGPGTRLTVT.

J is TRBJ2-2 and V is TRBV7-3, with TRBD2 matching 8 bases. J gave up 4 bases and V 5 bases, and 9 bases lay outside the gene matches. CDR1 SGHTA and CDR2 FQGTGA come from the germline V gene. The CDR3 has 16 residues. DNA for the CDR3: TGTGCCAGCAGCGCTAGGGCTAGCGGGTTCACCGGGGAGCTGTTTTTT. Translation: CASSARASGFTGELFF.